This entry features one TCR beta chain sequence. The CDR3 length is 15 residues. The trim removed 10 bases at V and 3 bases at J, leaving 11 bases unmatched. Germline lookup yields CDR1 LNHDA and CDR2 SQIVND (reference sequence). The data stem from a study of blood T cell repertoires in COVID-19. Study in general: Italy, Spain and the United States were the sources of the convalescent and acute COVID-19 samples. PBMCs, B-cell-depleted T cells, or T cells were the source of the cDNA or gDNA that made up the material.

Study processing details: Amplification from reference gene primers served as the basis for estimated nucleated cell counts. Profiled with immunoSEQ multiplex PCR; TCRdb holds only in-frame clones, not every one. The DNA gave D and trimming, while V, J and clone size come from that table. This sample carries 45,000 to 55,000 clones, less than 85% of them seen once, and the ten largest clones take approximately 5.3%. The V gene is TRBV19, the J gene TRBJ1-4; 7 bases align to TRBD1. The TCR sequence derives from a human donor in a cohort sampled during active COVID-19. Sequencing used peripheral blood. Written as DNA, the CDR3 is TGTGCCACCAGAGGTCCGACAGGGCCTAATGAAAAACTGTTTTTT. It codes for CATRGPTGPNEKLFF.